Here is one T cell receptor beta chain with its context. Its antigen is as yet unknown. The sample originates from a study of cytotoxic CD8 clonotypes in ibrutinib-treated CLL. Overall study context: Patients attained around 25 partial and 2 complete responses; at median around 68 months, about 14 remained remitted while approximately twelve progressed. The average sample held about 260,000 productive templates and more than 80,000 productive rearrangements.

The length of the CDR3 is 12 residues. The germline V and J ends were trimmed by 2 bases and 7 bases, with 6 bases remaining between them. The V gene's germline CDR1 is LNHDA and CDR2 SQIVND (reference sequence). Study-wide points: Age-matched healthy donor levels were exceeded by baseline clonality, which tracked circulating CD8+ T-cell counts.

T cells were sequenced at a targeted depth of 1 in 200,000 to 1 in 1 million. Generated by immunoSEQ multiplex PCR, the TCRdb table keeps only in-frame clones and is missing some. This sample has about 200,000 clones, with around three quarters found just once. This sequence joins TRBV19 and TRBJ1-5; D call uncertain. The receptor's source is a human donor with chronic lymphocytic leukemia. The material was PBMCs, obtained after 24 months of ibrutinib treatment. The CDR3 region has the DNA TGTGCCAGTAGTATAAGCGGACAGCCCCAGCATTTT. It encodes CASSISGQPQHF.